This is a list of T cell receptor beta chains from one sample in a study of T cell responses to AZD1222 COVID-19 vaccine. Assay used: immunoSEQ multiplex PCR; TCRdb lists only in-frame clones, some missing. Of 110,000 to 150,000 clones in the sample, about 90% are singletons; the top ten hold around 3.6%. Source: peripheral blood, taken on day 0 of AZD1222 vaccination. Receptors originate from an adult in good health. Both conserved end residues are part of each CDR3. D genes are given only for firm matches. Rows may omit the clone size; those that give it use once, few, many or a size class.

CDR3: CASRVEPIGELFF
DNA: TGTGCCAGTAGGGTCGAACCGATCGGGGAGCTGTTTTTT
V: TRBV19
D: .
J: TRBJ2-2
size: .

CDR3: CASSIRQTYEQYF
DNA: TGTGCCAGTAGTATCAGACAAACCTACGAGCAGTACTTC
V: TRBV19
D: .
J: TRBJ2-7
size: .

CDR3: CAWSPRVGRTGELFF
DNA: TGTGCCTGGAGCCCGAGAGTAGGGAGAACCGGGGAGCTGTTTTTT
V: TRBV30
D: .
J: TRBJ2-2
size: .

CDR3: CASSLKERAMSDTQYF
DNA: TGTGCCAGCAGCTTGAAGGAGCGCGCCATGTCAGATACGCAGTATTTT
V: TRBV11-2
D: .
J: TRBJ2-3
size: .

CDR3: CASSGGTYNEQFF
DNA: TGTGCCAGCTCAGGGGGTACCTACAATGAGCAGTTCTTC
V: TRBV7-8
D: TRBD1
J: TRBJ2-1
size: .

CDR3: CASRRDSYEQYF
DNA: TGTGCCAGCAGGCGGGACTCCTACGAGCAGTACTTC
V: TRBV27
D: .
J: TRBJ2-7
size: .

CDR3: CSGADSPYEQYF
DNA: TGCAGCGGGGCAGACAGTCCCTACGAGCAGTACTTC
V: TRBV29-1
D: .
J: TRBJ2-7
size: .

CDR3: CASSYQPGRHSYEQYF
DNA: TGTGCCAGCAGCTATCAGCCGGGACGCCACTCCTACGAGCAGTACTTC
V: TRBV7-2
D: .
J: TRBJ2-7
size: .

CDR3: CASSYSPSGNHEQYF
DNA: TGTGCCAGCAGTTACTCTCCCAGCGGGAATCACGAGCAGTACTTC
V: TRBV6-5
D: TRBD2
J: TRBJ2-7
size: .

CDR3: CASSSNFQPQHF
DNA: TGTGCCAGCAGTTCCAACTTCCAGCCCCAGCATTTT
V: TRBV28
D: .
J: TRBJ1-5
size: .

CDR3: CASSVGLRGTYEQYF
DNA: TGTGCCAGCAGCGTAGGACTTCGAGGAACCTACGAGCAGTACTTC
V: TRBV9
D: .
J: TRBJ2-7
size: .

CDR3: CASSLWGVSETQYF
DNA: TGTGCCAGCAGCCTGTGGGGGGTCTCGGAGACCCAGTACTTC
V: TRBV11-1
D: .
J: TRBJ2-5
size: once

CDR3: CASSFTVNTEAFF
DNA: TGCGCCAGCAGCTTTACCGTGAACACTGAAGCTTTCTTT
V: TRBV5-1
D: .
J: TRBJ1-1
size: .

CDR3: CASYRGVYGYTF
DNA: TGTGCCAGTTACAGGGGCGTCTATGGCTACACCTTC
V: TRBV28
D: TRBD1
J: TRBJ1-2
size: .

CDR3: CASSLRSHNEQFF
DNA: TGTGCCAGCAGCTTAAGGAGCCACAATGAGCAGTTCTTC
V: TRBV7-2
D: .
J: TRBJ2-1
size: once

CDR3: CASSLGQGGPRSPLHF
DNA: TGTGCCAGCAGCTTGGGTCAGGGAGGGCCTAGGTCACCCCTCCACTTT
V: TRBV5-4
D: .
J: TRBJ1-6
size: .

CDR3: CSGQEDYGYTF
DNA: TGCAGCGGTCAGGAGGACTATGGCTACACCTTC
V: TRBV29-1
D: .
J: TRBJ1-2
size: few

CDR3: CASSFSSMSEQFF
DNA: TGTGCCAGCAGTTTTAGCAGTATGAGTGAGCAGTTCTTC
V: TRBV27
D: .
J: TRBJ2-1
size: .

CDR3: CASSLNTGGYEQYF
DNA: TGTGCCAGCAGCTTAAACACAGGGGGGTACGAGCAGTACTTC
V: TRBV7-9
D: TRBD1
J: TRBJ2-7
size: .

CDR3: CASSYGRPGGSFREQYF
DNA: TGTGCCAGCAGTTACGGCCGGCCGGGGGGTTCTTTTCGTGAGCAGTACTTC
V: TRBV6-2/TRBV6-3
D: TRBD2
J: TRBJ2-7
size: .

CDR3: CATSGVPPSTDTQYF
DNA: TGTGCCACCAGTGGGGTACCCCCCAGCACAGATACGCAGTATTTT
V: TRBV24-1
D: .
J: TRBJ2-3
size: .

CDR3: CSVGQGAGYTF
DNA: TGCAGCGTGGGACAGGGGGCTGGCTACACCTTC
V: TRBV29-1
D: TRBD1
J: TRBJ1-2
size: .

CDR3: CASSSRGAGGYNEQFF
DNA: TGTGCCAGCAGCTCTAGGGGAGCGGGAGGGTACAATGAGCAGTTCTTC
V: TRBV9
D: TRBD2
J: TRBJ2-1
size: .

CDR3: CASSASGTGGSPLHF
DNA: TGTGCCAGCAGCGCCTCCGGGACAGGGGGATCACCCCTCCACTTT
V: TRBV9
D: TRBD1
J: TRBJ1-6
size: .

CDR3: CASSKDGGETQYF
DNA: TGTGCCAGCAGCAAGGACGGGGGGGAGACCCAGTACTTC
V: TRBV12-3/TRBV12-4
D: TRBD2
J: TRBJ2-5
size: .

CDR3: CASSEEGTGRQPQHF
DNA: TGTGCCAGCAGTGAAGAGGGGACAGGGCGTCAGCCCCAGCATTTT
V: TRBV2
D: TRBD1
J: TRBJ1-5
size: .

CDR3: CASSQKTGGFGEAFF
DNA: TGCGCCAGCAGCCAGAAGACAGGGGGATTTGGTGAAGCTTTCTTT
V: TRBV4-1
D: TRBD1
J: TRBJ1-1
size: .

CDR3: CASSLNRGPVANNSPLHF
DNA: TGTGCCAGCAGTTTAAACAGGGGCCCTGTAGCTAATAATTCACCCCTCCACTTT
V: TRBV27
D: TRBD1
J: TRBJ1-6
size: .

CDR3: CASSVGGQGALVSGNTIYF
DNA: TGTGCCAGCAGCGTTGGGGGACAGGGGGCTCTCGTCTCTGGAAACACCATATATTTT
V: TRBV5-4
D: TRBD1
J: TRBJ1-3
size: .

CDR3: CASGLSGSNQPQHF
DNA: TGTGCTAGTGGTTTGTCGGGTAGCAATCAGCCCCAGCATTTT
V: TRBV12-5
D: .
J: TRBJ1-5
size: .